This T cell receptor (beta chain) was captured in a study of T cells in Graves' hyperthyroidism and ophthalmopathy. The sample holds many counts of this clonotype. Researchers amplified the TCR beta CDR3 regions from RNA transcripts. TCR CDR3 underwent first-round RT-PCR with the HTBI primer set. Each CDR3 protein is one row after TCRdb ran MiXCR on the multiplex PCR reads. The sample includes some 340,000 distinct CDR3 sequences, approximately 15% seen only once; the top ten take approximately 35%. The sequenced material came from blood. The clonotype comes from a woman in her 40s with Graves' ophthalmopathy.

The CDR3 region has the DNA TGTGCCAGCAGTTTAGTGACAACCTACCAAGAGACCCAGTACTTC. It encodes CASSLVTTYQETQYF. V usage is TRBV28 and J usage is TRBJ2-5; D is unresolved. The V end was cut by 2 bases, the J end by 0 bases, with 10 bases between. Per the germline V gene, CDR1 is MDHEN and CDR2 is SYDVKM. The CDR3 consists of 15 residues.